A single sample gave rise to the 8 T cell receptor beta chains below, sequenced in a study of cytomegalovirus exposure and HLA in healthy donors. 13 Jbeta primers and 60 Vbeta primers were used for the PCR. Generated by immunoSEQ multiplex PCR, the TCRdb table keeps only in-frame clones and is missing some. The record lists more than 100,000 clones, of which the ten most abundant hold less than 4.5%. Sequencing input: PBMCs. These receptors all come from a man younger than 35 in good health and CMV-seronegative.

The chain joins TRBV6-1 to TRBJ2-3; TRBD2 is a possible D gene (5 bases). Germline assignment: CDR1 MNHNS and CDR2 SASEGT. With 4 bases removed from V and 4 bases from J, the gap between germline ends came to 12 bases. This CDR3 has 14 residues. CDR3 nucleotides: TGTGCCAGCAGTGGAACTAGGATTTCAGATACGCAGTATTTT. Residues: CASSGTRISDTQYF.

This rearrangement joins TRBV10-2 to TRBJ2-7; 8 bases are a match to TRBD2. Germline-derived CDR1 and CDR2 are WSHSY and SAAADI. With 2 bases clipped from V and 4 bases from J, the junction kept 7 bases outside the gene matches. CDR3 length equals 15 residues. The CDR3 nucleotides are TGCGCCAGCAGTGAGGGACTAGCAGAGACTTACGAGCAGTACTTC. It specifies CASSEGLAETYEQYF.

The J gene is TRBJ2-7, the V gene TRBV6-1; perhaps TRBD1 as D (5 bases). This CDR3 is built from 12 residues. Trimming cost V 2 bases and J 4 bases, with 6 bases left between them. In germline, CDR1 is MNHNS, CDR2 SASEGT. CDR3 DNA sequence: TGTGCCAGCAGTGAATCAGGGTACGAGCAGTACTTC. Its translation: CASSESGYEQYF.

The chain has TRBV7-6 and TRBJ2-6; 7 nucleotides line up with TRBD1. The germline CDR1 and CDR2 sequences are SGHVS and FNYEAQ. The V segment lost 0 bases and the J segment 1 base; nucleotides outside the gene matches: 9. This CDR3 spans 19 amino acids. CDR3 nucleotide sequence: TGTGCCAGCAGCTTAGCGGAGGAAGGGGGCATATCTGGGGCCAACGTCCTGACTTTC. This codes for CASSLAEEGGISGANVLTF.

The chain couples TRBV30 to TRBJ2-7, with a possible D match to TRBD1 (6 bases). The CDR3 extends over 15 amino acids. Germline-derived CDR1 and CDR2 are GTSNPN and SVGIG (reference sequence). V was shortened by 1 base and J by 2 bases, with 15 bases between the two germline ends. CDR3 nucleotides: TGTGCCTGGAGTGAATTGGCAGGGGCTACCTACGAGCAGTACTTC. This sequence encodes CAWSELAGATYEQYF.

V is TRBV27 and J is TRBJ2-3; 9 bases are a match to TRBD2. Germline V gives CDR1 MNHEY, CDR2 SMNVEV (reference sequence). V shed 5 bases, J shed 1 base, and the junction held 4 bases outside the gene matches. CDR3 length: 15 residues. The CDR3 nucleotides read TGTGCCAGCAGTATCAGACTAGCGGGCACAGATACGCAGTATTTT. Amino acid sequence: CASSIRLAGTDTQYF.

The rearrangement links TRBV28 to TRBJ1-5; D is uncertain. The CDR3 sequence is 14 residues long. Germline assignment: CDR1 MDHEN and CDR2 SYDVKM. The V and J ends lost 6 bases and 0 bases respectively, with 9 bases between them. The CDR3 sequence is CASRLVISNQPQHF. The DNA for the CDR3 is TGTGCCAGCAGACTGGTGATTAGCAATCAGCCCCAGCATTTT. Drawing the rest from reference TRBV28 and TRBJ1-5, the complete variable domain is DVKVTQSSRYLVKRTGEKVFLECVQDMDHENMFWYRQDPGLGLRLIYFSYDVKMKEKGDIPEGYSVSREKKERFSLILESASTNQTSMYLCASRLVISNQPQHFGDGTRLSIL.

This chain connects TRBV6-1 to TRBJ1-4, with 7 bases identical to TRBD1. V shed 6 bases and J 7 bases; nucleotides not matched to a gene: 8. This CDR3 region has 14 residues. CDR1 and CDR2 from the germline V gene are MNHNS and SASEGT. The CDR3 loop reads CASRLRGVFEKLFF. The CDR3 nucleotides are TGTGCCAGCAGGCTCAGGGGGGTATTTGAAAAACTGTTTTTT.